This TCR beta chain was documented in a study of cytomegalovirus exposure and HLA in healthy donors. Study-wide background: Among the roughly 430 genotyped donors, approximately 81% were placed in the Caucasian-associated ancestry cluster.

Comment on this clone: Its target is unknown.

In germline, CDR1 is MNHEY, CDR2 SMNVEV (reference sequence). The germline V and J ends were trimmed by 9 bases and 5 bases, with 31 bases remaining between them. The CDR3 is 18 amino acids. The donors gave bone marrow, and they were healthy. The PCR ran on 60 Vbeta and 13 Jbeta primers. The repertoire was sequenced with immunoSEQ multiplex PCR; TCRdb's copy has only in-frame clones and lacks some. The sample holds 70,000 to 80,000 clones, roughly four fifths seen once. Overall study findings and caveats: A later analysis found most CMV-associated TCR beta chains apparently HLA-restricted. Highly shared variants forming one cluster were likely a sequencing artifact.

The rearrangement joins TRBV27 to TRBJ1-2; TRBD1 is a possible D gene (6 bases). Source material: PBMCs. The receptor comes from a man aged 18 to 35 in good health and CMV-seronegative. The CDR3 is CASIPGHLVATDPYGYTF. The CDR3, as DNA: TGTGCCAGTATCCCGGGACACCTAGTTGCGACAGACCCATATGGCTACACCTTC.